The present entry profiles one T cell receptor (beta chain) with its context. This sample stems from a study of blood T cell repertoires in COVID-19. At the level of the study: The United States, Italy and Spain were the sources of the acute and convalescent COVID-19 samples. Sources were T cells, B-cell-depleted T cells, or PBMCs; the material itself was cDNA or gDNA.

Study processing details: Using reference gene primer amplification, nucleated cell counts were estimated. Assay used: immunoSEQ multiplex PCR; TCRdb lists only in-frame clones, some missing. V and J calls and clone size follow that table, whereas D and trimming were derived from the DNA. In the table there are tens of thousands of clones, approximately 88% of which are singletons. J gave up 8 bases and V 6 bases, and 13 bases lay outside the gene matches. Germline CDR1 and CDR2: MNHEY and SVGEGT. CDR3 size: 15 residues. This TCR was sampled from a woman between 65 and 79 years old with acute or convalescent COVID-19. This chain joins TRBV6-2 or TRBV6-3 and TRBJ1-2, with TRBD1 matching over 9 bases. Source material: peripheral blood. The CDR3: CASSWDRANPGGYTF. CDR3 in DNA: TGTGCCAGCAGCTGGGACAGGGCTAATCCGGGGGGCTACACCTTC.